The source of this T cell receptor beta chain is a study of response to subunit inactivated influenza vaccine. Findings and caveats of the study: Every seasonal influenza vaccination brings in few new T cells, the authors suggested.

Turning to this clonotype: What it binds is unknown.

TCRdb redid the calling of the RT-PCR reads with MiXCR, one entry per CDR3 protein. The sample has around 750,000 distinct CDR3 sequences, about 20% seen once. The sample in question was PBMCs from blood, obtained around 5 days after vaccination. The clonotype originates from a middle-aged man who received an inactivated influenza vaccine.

Written as DNA, the CDR3 is TGCAGTGCTAAGAGCGGACCGGTCTACAATGAGCAGTTCTTC. Its translation is CSAKSGPVYNEQFF. The chain carries TRBV20-1 and TRBJ2-1, with TRBD2 as a possible D gene (5 bases). The germline V gene encodes CDR1 DFQATT and CDR2 SNEGSKA (reference sequence). The length of the CDR3 is 14 residues. V was clipped by 4 bases and J by 3 bases, with 13 bases between them.